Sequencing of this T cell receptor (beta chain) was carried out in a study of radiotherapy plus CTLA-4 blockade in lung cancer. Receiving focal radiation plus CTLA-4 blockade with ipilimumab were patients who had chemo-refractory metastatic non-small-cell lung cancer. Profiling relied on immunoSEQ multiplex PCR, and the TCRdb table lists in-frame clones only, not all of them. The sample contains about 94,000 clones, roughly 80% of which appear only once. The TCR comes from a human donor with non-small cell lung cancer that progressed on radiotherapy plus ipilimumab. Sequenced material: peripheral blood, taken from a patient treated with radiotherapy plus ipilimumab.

For the CDR3, the DNA is TGTGCCTGGACTTGGACTAGCGGCAGGGAGACCCAGTACTTC. It encodes CAWTWTSGRETQYF. The rearrangement uses TRBV30 and TRBJ2-5, with TRBD2 identical over 10 bases. Germline V gene lookup returns CDR1 GTSNPN and CDR2 SVGIG (reference sequence). With 4 bases clipped from V and 5 bases from J, the junction kept 7 bases outside the gene matches. The CDR3 extends over 14 amino acids.